The 19 T cell receptor beta chains listed next were all sequenced from one sample in a study of T cell responses to AZD1222 COVID-19 vaccine. TCRdb's table, derived via immunoSEQ multiplex PCR, lists solely in-frame clones and lacks some. The sample yields roughly 150,000 clones, 85% to 95% seen once. Sequences were derived from peripheral blood, sampled on day 0 of AZD1222 vaccination. Receptor source: an adult in good health.

The rearrangement links TRBV5-4 to TRBJ1-2; unclear D gene. The V end lost 0 bases, the J end lost 6 bases, and 15 bases lay between the germline ends. The CDR3 has 15 residues. Germline CDR1 SGHNT, CDR2 YYREEE (reference sequence). CDR3 sequence: CASSLEDPSLDGYTF. The CDR3 bases are TGTGCCAGCAGCTTGGAGGATCCTTCGCTGGATGGCTACACCTTC.

The CDR3 DNA is TGTGCCAGCAGCGTGTACCTGACAGGGTCTGGCGATTACAATGAGCAGTTCTTC. This codes for CASSVYLTGSGDYNEQFF. The J gene is TRBJ2-1, the V gene TRBV5-6, with 7 bases identical to TRBD1. CDR3 size: 18 residues. V dropped 4 bases and J dropped 4; count of bases not matched to a gene: 17. CDR1 SGHDT and CDR2 YYEEEE come from the germline V gene.

The chain carries TRBV2 and TRBJ2-4, with D tentatively TRBD2 (5 bases). The CDR3 is 15 residues long. V dropped 7 bases and J dropped 0 bases, with 13 bases sitting between them. Germline V lookup: CDR1 SNHLY, CDR2 FYNNEI. The CDR3 reads CASIPYGVAKNIQYF. DNA of the CDR3: TGTGCCAGCATTCCCTACGGGGTAGCCAAAAACATTCAGTACTTC.

V gene TRBV5-5 combines with J gene TRBJ1-1; no clear D gene. Germline V gene sequence: CDR1 SGHKS, CDR2 YYEKEE (reference sequence). V dropped 2 bases and J dropped 1 base, with 12 bases sitting between them. The length of the CDR3 is 15 residues. CDR3 sequence reads: CASSFPTVPNTEAFF. Written as DNA, the CDR3 is TGTGCCAGCAGCTTTCCTACGGTTCCGAACACTGAAGCTTTCTTT. The variable domain in full, completed from reference TRBV5-5 and TRBJ1-1, reads DAGVTQSPTHLIKTRGQQVTLRCSPISGHKSVSWYQQVLGQGPQFIFQYYEKEERGRGNFPDRFSARQFPNYSSELNVNALLLGDSALYLCASSFPTVPNTEAFFGQGTRLTVV.

DNA of the CDR3: TGCGCCAGCAGCCAAGAGGGGCTTATGGGACCTCACACAGATACGCAGTATTTT. This translates into CASSQEGLMGPHTDTQYF. The rearrangement joins TRBV4-3 to TRBJ2-3; D possibly matches TRBD1 or TRBD2 (5 bases each). Per germline, CDR1 LGHNA and CDR2 YSLEER. V shed 0 bases and J shed 2 bases, with 18 bases lying between them. This CDR3 is built from 18 residues.

The gene calls are TRBV28 and TRBJ1-1, with TRBD1 as a possible D gene (5 bases). V gave up 4 bases and J gave up 4 bases, with 13 bases separating them. CDR1 MDHEN and CDR2 SYDVKM come from the germline V gene. This CDR3 comprises 14 residues. The DNA for the CDR3 is TGTGCCAGCAGTTCTGGAGTGGGGGGCACTGAAGCTTTCTTT. Its protein product is CASSSGVGGTEAFF. The full variable domain, in which reference TRBV28 and TRBJ1-1 provide the parts outside the CDR3, is DVKVTQSSRYLVKRTGEKVFLECVQDMDHENMFWYRQDPGLGLRLIYFSYDVKMKEKGDIPEGYSVSREKKERFSLILESASTNQTSMYLCASSSGVGGTEAFFGQGTRLTVV.

The chain couples TRBV28 to TRBJ2-7; 14 positions agree with TRBD2. This CDR3 spans 18 amino acids. The junction had 9 bases not matched to a gene; V was cut back by 5 bases and J by 0 bases. Germline V gene data show CDR1 as MDHEN and CDR2 as SYDVKM. This CDR3 reads CASSGGTSGRAHSYEQYF. Here the CDR3 DNA reads TGTGCCAGCAGTGGGGGGACTAGCGGGAGAGCCCACTCCTACGAGCAGTACTTC.

The gene calls are TRBV5-6 and TRBJ1-1; 7 nucleotides match TRBD1. Trimming removed 4 bases from V and 0 bases from J; junction bases left unmatched: 6. Looked up from germline, CDR1 is SGHDT and CDR2 is YYEEEE. The CDR3 is made up of 15 amino acids. The CDR3, as DNA: TGTGCCAGCAGCCCTCGACAGGGCATGAACACTGAAGCTTTCTTT. Its translation is CASSPRQGMNTEAFF.

CDR3 in DNA: TGTGCCAGCAGCAGGTCTCCTGAAGCTTTCTTT. Translated, it gives CASSRSPEAFF. The chain is built from TRBV28 and TRBJ1-1; D is unresolved. The germline CDR1 and CDR2 sequences are MDHEN and SYDVKM. The CDR3 loop spans 11 amino acids. Trimming took 6 bases from V and 6 from J, leaving 8 bases between them. Based on the CDR3 plus reference TRBV28 and TRBJ1-1, the full variable domain is DVKVTQSSRYLVKRTGEKVFLECVQDMDHENMFWYRQDPGLGLRLIYFSYDVKMKEKGDIPEGYSVSREKKERFSLILESASTNQTSMYLCASSRSPEAFFGQGTRLTVV.

The rearrangement joins TRBV7-2 to TRBJ2-3, with D perhaps matching TRBD1 or TRBD2 (5 bases each). The CDR3 covers 14 residues. The germline V and J ends were trimmed by 2 bases and 3 bases, with 9 bases remaining between them. Germline V gene lookup returns CDR1 SGHTA and CDR2 FQGNSA. The CDR3 DNA sequence: TGTGCCAGCAGCTTACTGTGGGGGACAGATACGCAGTATTTT. This translates into CASSLLWGTDTQYF.

The CDR3 DNA follows: TGTGCCAGCAGCTCCGGTTGGGTTTTCACTGAAGCTTTCTTT. Its translation: CASSSGWVFTEAFF. This rearrangement joins TRBV11-2 to TRBJ1-1, with no clear D. CDR3 length: 14 residues. Germline loops: CDR1 SGHAT, CDR2 FQNNGV. V was shortened by 4 bases and J by 4 bases, with 13 bases between the two germline ends.

The J gene is TRBJ2-7, the V gene TRBV7-9; 10 nucleotides match TRBD1. V dropped 5 bases and J dropped 3; count of bases not matched to a gene: 10. There are 16 residues in the CDR3. CDR1 and CDR2 from the germline V gene are SEHNR and FQNEAQ (reference sequence). The CDR3 DNA follows: TGTGCCAGCAGCCCAGGTCCGGGACAGGGGAACTACGAGCAGTACTTC. This encodes CASSPGPGQGNYEQYF.

The chain carries TRBV11-3 and TRBJ2-1; 7 positions agree with TRBD2. V lost 1 base and J lost 0; bases outside the gene matches: 0. The CDR3 loop spans 15 amino acids. CDR1 SGHNT and CDR2 YENEEA come from the germline V gene. The CDR3 DNA reads as TGTGCCAGCAGCTTAGTAGCGGGCTCCTACAATGAGCAGTTCTTC. Protein: CASSLVAGSYNEQFF.

This clone was seen once. The gene calls are TRBV19 and TRBJ1-1; 7 bases are a match to TRBD1. The CDR3 runs to 15 residues. V dropped 3 bases and J dropped 7; count of bases not matched to a gene: 11. Germline values: CDR1 LNHDA, CDR2 SQIVND (reference sequence). CDR3 coding DNA: TGTGCCAGTAGTATCGGAGGTACAGGGGCAGTTGAAGCTTTCTTT. Its protein product is CASSIGGTGAVEAFF.

The chain couples TRBV24-1 to TRBJ1-4; 8 nucleotides line up with TRBD1. The V and J ends lost 2 bases and 8 bases, in that order; junction bases with no gene match: 12. The CDR3 covers 17 residues. Germline V gives CDR1 KGHDR, CDR2 SFDVKD. The CDR3: CATSDWTGPPLEEKLFF. The CDR3 DNA is TGTGCCACCAGTGATTGGACAGGGCCTCCTTTGGAGGAAAAACTGTTTTTT.

V and J are TRBV6-4 and TRBJ1-1; D perhaps matches TRBD1 (5 bases). V was trimmed by 0 bases and J by 3 bases, leaving 8 bases between them. Germline lookup yields CDR1 MRHNA and CDR2 SNTAGT. The CDR3 has 14 amino acids. In DNA form, the CDR3 reads TGTGCCAGCAGTGACTCGAGGGGTTACACTGAAGCTTTCTTT. Amino acids: CASSDSRGYTEAFF.

The chain employs TRBV3-1 (or the pseudogene TRBV3-2) and TRBJ1-5, with a weak D call TRBD1 (5 bases). This CDR3 has 16 amino acids. V was pared by 1 base and J by 2 bases, with 12 bases between. Germline CDR1 is LGHDT and CDR2 is YNNKEL (reference sequence). DNA for the CDR3: TGTGCCAGCAGCCAAGGCACGGGGCTCCGCAATCAGCCCCAGCATTTT. It yields the protein CASSQGTGLRNQPQHF.

The chain uses TRBV3-1 (or the pseudogene TRBV3-2) and TRBJ2-1; D is possibly TRBD2 (6 bases). Trimming shortened V by 1 base and J by 9 bases, and 13 bases separated the two germline ends. Germline CDR1 LGHDT, CDR2 YNNKEL (reference sequence). The CDR3 has 14 residues. The DNA for the CDR3 is TGTGCCAGCAGCCAAGGACTAGTTTTTTCTGAGCAGTTCTTC. Protein product: CASSQGLVFSEQFF.

The gene calls are TRBV6-5 and TRBJ2-2, with D possibly matching TRBD1 (6 bases). This CDR3 has 12 amino acids. In germline, CDR1 is MNHEY, CDR2 SVGAGI. With 7 bases removed from V and 4 bases from J, the gap between germline ends came to 7 bases. This CDR3 is CASTGATGELFF. The CDR3 bases are TGTGCCAGCACAGGGGCCACCGGGGAGCTGTTTTTT.